The 15 T cell receptor beta chains below were found in one sample sequenced in a study of post-analysis software for immune sequencing data. TCR beta cDNA libraries had unique molecular identifiers. MiXCR, applied by TCRdb to the PCR reads, yields one record per CDR3 protein. The repertoire holds fewer than 850,000 distinct CDR3 sequences, with roughly 29% as singletons. Overall study results and limits: Controls showed lower frequencies than patients for 4 or 5 TRBV segments, and TRBV5-6, TRBV5-1 and TRBV20-1 were among these.

Antigens of these TCRs are unknown. Sequenced material: blood. Receptors were obtained from a girl aged 10-17 years with multiple sclerosis.

A few counts support this clonotype. The CDR3 DNA follows: TGTGCCAGCAGTTTTTGGGGTGAGCAGTTCTTC. This codes for CASSFWGEQFF. This chain uses TRBV27 with TRBJ2-1; D not certain. CDR1 and CDR2 from the germline V gene are MNHEY and SMNVEV (reference sequence). This CDR3 spans 11 amino acids. The V end was cut by 3 bases, the J end by 9 bases, with 6 bases between.

This clonotype was seen a handful of times. The V gene is TRBV6-4, the J gene TRBJ2-1; 10 nucleotides line up with TRBD1. V lost 8 bases and J lost 7; bases outside the gene matches: 8. The V gene's germline CDR1 is MRHNA and CDR2 SNTAGT. CDR3 length equals 14 residues. This CDR3 reads CASASGTGVNEQFF. For the CDR3, the DNA is TGTGCCAGCGCATCCGGGACAGGGGTAAATGAGCAGTTCTTC.

As for this clonotype: A junction end diverges from the germline sequence, so it may reflect a read error. The gene calls are TRBV28 and TRBJ2-5; D possibly matches TRBD1 or TRBD2 (5 bases each). Germline values: CDR1 MDHEN, CDR2 SYDVKM. This CDR3 is built from 15 residues. The CDR3 region has the DNA TGTGCCGGCAGTGTACCACACCGGGGCCCCAGGACCCAGTACTTC. Translation: CAGSVPHRGPRTQYF.

This clonotype was picked up one time. This chain connects TRBV5-5 to TRBJ2-7, with D perhaps TRBD1 or TRBD2 (7 bases each). Per the germline V gene, CDR1 is SGHKS and CDR2 is YYEKEE (reference sequence). V was shortened by 5 bases and J by 7 bases, with 25 bases between the two germline ends. This CDR3 region has 16 residues. The CDR3 DNA reads as TGTGCCAGCAGTCCGGTTGGGGAGGGGGCCAGTCGGGAGCAGTACTTC. Protein: CASSPVGEGASREQYF.

The chain combines TRBV27 with TRBJ1-1, with D unresolved. The CDR3 runs 13 residues. Looked up from germline, CDR1 is MNHEY and CDR2 is SMNVEV (reference sequence). V was clipped by 5 bases and J by 2 bases, with 9 bases between them. For the CDR3, the DNA is TGTGCCAGCAGTCGTCGTGTCAACACTGAAGCTTTCTTT. This gives the protein CASSRRVNTEAFF.

This clonotype has a handful of counts. The rearrangement links TRBV14 to TRBJ1-1; D is possibly TRBD1 (5 bases). Germline V gene sequence: CDR1 SGHDN, CDR2 FVKESK. This CDR3 contains 15 residues. Trimming stripped 4 bases from V and 4 bases from J, with 16 bases between. Here the CDR3 DNA reads TGTGCCAGCAGCCCACCGGGACGGACCTTCACTGAAGCTTTCTTT. This translates into CASSPPGRTFTEAFF.

J is TRBJ1-5 and V is TRBV7-9; possibly TRBD1 for D (5 bases). This CDR3 is 14 amino acids long. Germline loops: CDR1 SEHNR, CDR2 FQNEAQ (reference sequence). Trimming shortened V by 3 bases and J by 5 bases, and 11 bases separated the two germline ends. This CDR3 reads CASSLTEKDQPQHF. In nucleotides, the CDR3 is TGTGCCAGCAGCTTGACAGAGAAGGATCAGCCCCAGCATTTT.

This clonotype was detected a few times. This rearrangement joins TRBV4-3 to TRBJ2-1; 8 nucleotides agree with TRBD2. Losses at the gene ends were 0 bases for V and 4 bases for J; bases not matched to a gene: 5. From germline, CDR1 is LGHNA and CDR2 YSLEER. This CDR3 is built from 16 residues. The CDR3: CASSQEASGRYNEQFF. The CDR3 DNA sequence: TGCGCCAGCAGCCAAGAGGCTAGCGGGCGATACAATGAGCAGTTCTTC.

This clonotype has just a few counts. V is TRBV7-9 and J is TRBJ2-7; D not certain. Germline V gene lookup returns CDR1 SEHNR and CDR2 FQNEAQ (reference sequence). The CDR3 length is 13 residues. V was pared by 5 bases and J by 5 bases, with 13 bases between. The CDR3 coding sequence is TGTGCCAGCAGCCCACCTAGGCACCACGAGCAGTACTTC. It codes for CASSPPRHHEQYF.

The genes are TRBV10-3 and TRBJ1-1; TRBD1 matches at 9 bases. V lost 1 base, J lost 7 bases, and 4 bases stayed unmatched. Germline V gene sequence: CDR1 ENHRY, CDR2 SYGVKD. The CDR3 has 14 amino acids. CDR3 amino acids: CAISELPDRGEAFF. CDR3 nucleotides: TGTGCCATCAGTGAGTTACCGGACAGGGGTGAAGCTTTCTTT.

This clonotype was seen a few times. The CDR3 DNA reads TGTGCCAGCAGCTTCGTCGAGGGGGCGGATGGCTACACCTTC. Translating it yields CASSFVEGADGYTF. The chain has TRBV7-9 and TRBJ1-2; 7 bases are a match to TRBD1. Germline loops: CDR1 SEHNR, CDR2 FQNEAQ (reference sequence). Trimming cost V 3 bases and J 6 bases; bases outside gene matches: 7. The CDR3 covers 14 residues.

The chain joins TRBV3-1 to TRBJ2-3; TRBD2 matches 11 bases. The CDR3 runs 17 residues. V shed 4 bases, J shed 7 bases, and the junction held 13 bases outside the gene matches. Germline V CDR1 and CDR2: LGHDT, YNNKEL (reference sequence). The CDR3 coding sequence is TGTGCCAGCAGCCGGTACGCGTCTAGCGGGGGGACCCATACGCAGTATTTT. This translates into CASSRYASSGGTHTQYF.

This rearrangement joins TRBV4-3 to TRBJ2-1; 8 bases are a match to TRBD2. The CDR3 has 17 amino acids. The germline V gene encodes CDR1 LGHNA and CDR2 YSLEER. V was clipped by 2 bases and J by 0 bases; unmatched bases: 6. The CDR3 spells CASSQRTSWSSYNEQFF. The CDR3 DNA is TGCGCCAGCAGCCAAAGGACTAGCTGGAGCTCCTACAATGAGCAGTTCTTC.

This chain's CDR3 is CASSPYDSTGTRADTQYF. The DNA of the CDR3 is TGCGCCAGCAGCCCCTACGACTCAACGGGAACCCGGGCAGATACGCAGTATTTT. The chain joins TRBV4-3 to TRBJ2-3; tentatively, D is TRBD2 (5 bases). This CDR3 is 18 amino acids long. V dropped 4 bases and J dropped 4 bases, with 24 bases sitting between them. Germline loops: CDR1 LGHNA, CDR2 YSLEER.

The genes are TRBV7-9 and TRBJ2-3, with TRBD1 identical over 9 bases. CDR1 SEHNR and CDR2 FQNEAQ come from the germline V gene (reference sequence). V lost 5 bases, J lost 4 bases, and 13 bases stayed unmatched. The CDR3 is made up of 17 amino acids. CDR3 amino acids: CASSPLSRDREPDTQYF. Here the CDR3 DNA reads TGTGCCAGCAGCCCTCTCAGCCGGGACAGGGAACCAGATACGCAGTATTTT.